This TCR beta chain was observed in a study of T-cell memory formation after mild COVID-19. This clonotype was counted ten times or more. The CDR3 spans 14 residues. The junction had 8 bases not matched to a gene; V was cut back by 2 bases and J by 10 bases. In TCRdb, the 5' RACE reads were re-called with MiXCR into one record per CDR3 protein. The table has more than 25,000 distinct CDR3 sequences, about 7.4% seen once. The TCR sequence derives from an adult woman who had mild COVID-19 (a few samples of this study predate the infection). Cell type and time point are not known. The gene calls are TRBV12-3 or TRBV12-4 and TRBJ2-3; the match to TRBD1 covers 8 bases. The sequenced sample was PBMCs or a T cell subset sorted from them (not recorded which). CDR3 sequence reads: CASSLRQGIEAQYF. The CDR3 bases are TGTGCCAGCAGTTTAAGACAGGGGATAGAGGCGCAGTATTTT.